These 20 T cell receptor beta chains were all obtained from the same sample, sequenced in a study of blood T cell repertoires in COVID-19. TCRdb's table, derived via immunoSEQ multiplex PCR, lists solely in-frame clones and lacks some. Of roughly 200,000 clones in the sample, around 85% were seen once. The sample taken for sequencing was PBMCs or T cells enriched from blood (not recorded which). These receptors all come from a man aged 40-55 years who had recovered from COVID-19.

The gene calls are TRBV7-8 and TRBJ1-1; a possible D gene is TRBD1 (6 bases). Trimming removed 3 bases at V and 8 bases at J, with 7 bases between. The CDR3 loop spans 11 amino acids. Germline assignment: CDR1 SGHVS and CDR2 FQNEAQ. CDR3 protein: CASSFTGEAFF. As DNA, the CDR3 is TGTGCCAGCAGCTTTACAGGGGAAGCTTTCTTT.

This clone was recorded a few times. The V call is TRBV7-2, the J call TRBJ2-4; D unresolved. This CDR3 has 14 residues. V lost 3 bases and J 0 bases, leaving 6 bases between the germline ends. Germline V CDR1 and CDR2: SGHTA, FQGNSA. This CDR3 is CASSLELAKNIQYF. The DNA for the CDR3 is TGTGCCAGCAGCTTGGAGTTAGCCAAAAACATTCAGTACTTC.

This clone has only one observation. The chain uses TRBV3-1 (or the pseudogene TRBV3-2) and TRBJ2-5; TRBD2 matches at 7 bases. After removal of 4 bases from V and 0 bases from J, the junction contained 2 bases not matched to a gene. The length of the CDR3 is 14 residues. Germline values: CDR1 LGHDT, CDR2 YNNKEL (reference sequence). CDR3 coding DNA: TGTGCCAGCAGCCCGGGACTAAACCAAGAGACCCAGTACTTC. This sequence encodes CASSPGLNQETQYF.

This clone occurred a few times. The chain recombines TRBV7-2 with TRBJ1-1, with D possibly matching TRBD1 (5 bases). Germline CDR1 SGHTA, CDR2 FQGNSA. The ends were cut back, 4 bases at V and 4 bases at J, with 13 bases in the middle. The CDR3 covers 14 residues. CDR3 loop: CASSSRRGGTEAFF. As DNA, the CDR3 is TGTGCCAGCAGCTCCCGCCGGGGGGGCACTGAAGCTTTCTTT.

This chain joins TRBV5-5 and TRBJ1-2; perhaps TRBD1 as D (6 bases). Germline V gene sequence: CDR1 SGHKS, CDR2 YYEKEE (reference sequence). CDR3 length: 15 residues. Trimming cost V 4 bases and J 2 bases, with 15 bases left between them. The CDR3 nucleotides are TGTGCCAGCAGCCTAACGGCAGGGGAGAACTATGGCTACACCTTC. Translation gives CASSLTAGENYGYTF.

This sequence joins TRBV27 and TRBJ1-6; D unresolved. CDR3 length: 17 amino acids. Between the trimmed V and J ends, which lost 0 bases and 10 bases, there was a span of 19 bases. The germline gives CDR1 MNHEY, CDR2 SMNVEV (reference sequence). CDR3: CASSLSGSSSLGSPLHF. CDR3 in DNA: TGTGCCAGCAGTTTATCCGGGTCCTCTTCCCTCGGGTCACCCCTCCACTTT.

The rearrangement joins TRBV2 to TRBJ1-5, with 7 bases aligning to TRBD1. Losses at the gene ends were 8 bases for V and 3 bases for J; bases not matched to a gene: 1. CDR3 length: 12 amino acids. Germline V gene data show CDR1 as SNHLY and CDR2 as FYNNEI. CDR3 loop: CASGQVNQPQHF. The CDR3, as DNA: TGTGCCAGCGGACAGGTCAATCAGCCCCAGCATTTT.

The CDR3 spells CASSRTGGYTF. The DNA for the CDR3 is TGTGCCAGCAGCAGGACAGGAGGCTACACCTTC. The chain employs TRBV28 and TRBJ1-2, with 7 bases identical to TRBD1. The germline V gene encodes CDR1 MDHEN and CDR2 SYDVKM. Trimming at V came to 6 bases and at J to 8 bases, leaving 3 bases not matched to a gene. The CDR3 runs 11 residues.

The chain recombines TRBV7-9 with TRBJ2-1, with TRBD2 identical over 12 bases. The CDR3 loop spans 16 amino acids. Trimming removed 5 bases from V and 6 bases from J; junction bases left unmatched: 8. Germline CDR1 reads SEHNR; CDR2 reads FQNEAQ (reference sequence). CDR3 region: CASSAGGTSGFNEQFF. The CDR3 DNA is TGTGCCAGCAGCGCAGGCGGGACTAGCGGGTTCAATGAGCAGTTCTTC. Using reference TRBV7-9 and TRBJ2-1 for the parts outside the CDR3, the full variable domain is DTGVSQNPRHKITKRGQNVTFRCDPISEHNRLYWYRQTLGQGPEFLTYFQNEAQLEKSRLLSDRFSAERPKGSFSTLEIQRTEQGDSAMYLCASSAGGTSGFNEQFFGPGTRLTVL.

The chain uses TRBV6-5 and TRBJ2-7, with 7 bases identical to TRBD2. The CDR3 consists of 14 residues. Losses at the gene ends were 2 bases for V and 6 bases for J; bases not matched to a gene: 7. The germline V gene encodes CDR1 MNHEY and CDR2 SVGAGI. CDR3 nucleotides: TGTGCCAGCAGTTACGGGACGGGGGGTATCGAGCAGTACTTC. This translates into CASSYGTGGIEQYF.

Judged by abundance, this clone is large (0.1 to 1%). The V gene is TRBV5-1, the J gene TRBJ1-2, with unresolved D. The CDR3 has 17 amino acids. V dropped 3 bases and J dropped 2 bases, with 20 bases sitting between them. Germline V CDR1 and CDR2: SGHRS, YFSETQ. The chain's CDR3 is CASSSSHEQSYNYGYTF. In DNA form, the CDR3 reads TGCGCCAGCAGCTCCTCGCATGAACAGTCCTACAACTATGGCTACACCTTC.

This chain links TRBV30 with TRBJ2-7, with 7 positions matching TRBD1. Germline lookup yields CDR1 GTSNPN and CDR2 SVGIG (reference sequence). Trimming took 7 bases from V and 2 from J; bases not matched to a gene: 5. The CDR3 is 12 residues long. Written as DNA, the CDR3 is TGTGCCTACAAGACAGGGACCTACGAGCAGTACTTC. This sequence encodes CAYKTGTYEQYF.

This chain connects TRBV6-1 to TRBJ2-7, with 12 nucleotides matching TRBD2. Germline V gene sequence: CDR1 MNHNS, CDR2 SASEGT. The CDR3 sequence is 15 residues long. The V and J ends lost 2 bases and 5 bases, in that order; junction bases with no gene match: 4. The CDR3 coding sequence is TGTGCCAGCAGTGAACTAGCGGGAGGGAGCAACGAGCAGTACTTC. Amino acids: CASSELAGGSNEQYF.

CDR3 loop: CASSITTGNYGYTF. The CDR3 DNA is TGTGCCAGTAGTATAACCACAGGGAACTATGGCTACACCTTC. J is TRBJ1-2 and V is TRBV19; perhaps TRBD1 as D (6 bases). The CDR3 totals 14 residues. Germline V gene sequence: CDR1 LNHDA, CDR2 SQIVND (reference sequence). V gave up 2 bases and J gave up 2 bases, with 9 bases separating them.

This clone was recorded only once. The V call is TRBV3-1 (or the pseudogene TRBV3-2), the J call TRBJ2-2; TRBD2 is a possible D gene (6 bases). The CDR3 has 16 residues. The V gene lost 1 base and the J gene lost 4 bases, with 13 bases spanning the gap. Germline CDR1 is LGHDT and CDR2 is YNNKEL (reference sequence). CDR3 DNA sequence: TGTGCCAGCAGCCAAGGGCGGGACGCCTCCACCGGGGAGCTGTTTTTT. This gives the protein CASSQGRDASTGELFF.

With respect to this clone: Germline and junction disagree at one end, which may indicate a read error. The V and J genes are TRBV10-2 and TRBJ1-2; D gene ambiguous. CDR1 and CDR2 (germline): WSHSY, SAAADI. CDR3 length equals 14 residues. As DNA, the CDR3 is TGCGCCAGTAGTGAGTCGCTATTCGGCGGAGCCTACACCTTC. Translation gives CASSESLFGGAYTF.

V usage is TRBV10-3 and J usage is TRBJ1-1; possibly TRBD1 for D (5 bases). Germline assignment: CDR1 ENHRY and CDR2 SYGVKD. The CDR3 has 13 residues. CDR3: CALRADLNTEAFF. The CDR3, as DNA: TGTGCACTCAGGGCAGACTTGAACACTGAAGCTTTCTTT.

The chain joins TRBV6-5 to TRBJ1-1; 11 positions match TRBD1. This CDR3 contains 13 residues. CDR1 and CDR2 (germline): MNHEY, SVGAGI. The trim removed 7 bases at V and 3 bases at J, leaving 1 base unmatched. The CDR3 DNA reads TGTGCCAGCACGGACAGGGGGCACACTGAAGCTTTCTTT. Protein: CASTDRGHTEAFF.

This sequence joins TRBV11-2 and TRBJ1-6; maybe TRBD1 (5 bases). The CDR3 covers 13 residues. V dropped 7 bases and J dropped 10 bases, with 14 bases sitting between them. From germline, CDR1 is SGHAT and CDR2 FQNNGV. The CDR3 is CASTPGGNSPLHF. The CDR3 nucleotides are TGTGCCAGCACCCCGGGGGGGAACTCACCCCTCCACTTT.

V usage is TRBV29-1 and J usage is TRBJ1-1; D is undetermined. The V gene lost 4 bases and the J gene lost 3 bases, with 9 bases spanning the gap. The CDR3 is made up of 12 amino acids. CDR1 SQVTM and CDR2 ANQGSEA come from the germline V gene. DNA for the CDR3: TGCAGCGTTGGCGGGAGGGACACTGAAGCTTTCTTT. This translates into CSVGGRDTEAFF.